This T cell receptor (beta chain) was retrieved from a study of shared clonotypes between healthy human individuals. The CDR3 totals 13 residues. V lost 5 bases, J lost 6 bases, and 11 bases lay in between. Germline V gives CDR1 SEHNR, CDR2 FQNEAQ (reference sequence). Of note for this clone: The antigen is not known.

Method: immunoSEQ multiplex PCR; TCRdb's copy keeps in-frame clones and lacks some. The data show over a million clones, 78% seen once. Study-wide findings and caveats: Relative to their counterparts shared across all four donors, non-shared clonotypes exhibited diminished generation probabilities.

This sequence joins TRBV7-9 and TRBJ2-1; possibly TRBD1 or TRBD2 for D (7 bases each). Sequenced sample: memory CD4+ T cells from PBMCs. The subset is: CD45RA-negative fraction. The TCR originated in a man younger than 30 in good health. Some clones in this sample may be carry-over from other donors' samples. The DNA of the CDR3 is TGTGCCAGCAGCCAGGGGGGGTCCAATGAGCAGTTCTTC. Its protein product is CASSQGGSNEQFF.